What follows is one T cell receptor (beta chain) and its context. Antigen: not known. This record comes from a study of post-analysis software for immune sequencing data. The study, taken as a whole, reports: Included in a set of 5 or 6 TRBV segments more frequent in patients than controls were TRBV5-6, TRBV5-1 and TRBV20-1.

The CDR3 length is 14 residues. V lost 2 bases and J 7 bases, leaving 12 bases between the germline ends. Every TCR beta cDNA library bore unique molecular identifiers. MiXCR, run by TCRdb on the PCR reads, gives a single entry per CDR3 protein. The sample shows roughly 800,000 distinct CDR3 sequences, roughly 58% of them seen only once. The sequence derives from a girl under 18 with multiple sclerosis. The specimen was blood. The V and J genes are TRBV12-3 or TRBV12-4 and TRBJ1-5; no clear D gene. The CDR3 bases are TGTGCCAGCAGTTTAACCCGGTGGTTGCAGCCCCAGCATTTT. Translated, it gives CASSLTRWLQPQHF.